The present entry profiles one T cell receptor (beta chain) with its context. This entry belongs to a study of blood T cell repertoires in COVID-19. Sequencing was performed with immunoSEQ multiplex PCR; in TCRdb, only in-frame clones are kept and a portion is missing. Of hundreds of thousands of clones listed, 90% are singletons. CDR3 length: 13 residues. Germline V CDR1 and CDR2: SGHTA, FQGNSA. Trimming left V 5 bases short and J 2 bases short, with 9 bases between. J is TRBJ2-5 and V is TRBV7-2; D perhaps matches TRBD2 (6 bases). The TCR was taken from a woman aged 40 to 50 with COVID-19, enrolled during active disease. The material sequenced was peripheral blood. The CDR3 region has the DNA TGTGCCAGCAGCCGGACTAAACAAGAGACCCAGTACTTC. Its protein is CASSRTKQETQYF.